These 5 T cell receptor beta chains share one sample of origin, sequenced in a study of cytomegalovirus exposure and HLA in healthy donors. PCR employed 60 Vbeta and 13 Jbeta primers. TCRdb keeps only in-frame clones here, not all; method: immunoSEQ multiplex PCR. In the table there are 150,000 to 200,000 clones, roughly 78% of which are singletons. Material: PBMCs. All receptors come from a man aged 35-49 years in good health and CMV-seropositive.

The chain has TRBV6-1 and TRBJ1-6, with 7 nucleotides matching TRBD1. The germline gives CDR1 MNHNS, CDR2 SASEGT. V lost 2 bases and J lost 7; bases outside the gene matches: 5. The CDR3 sequence is 15 residues long. The CDR3 coding sequence is TGTGCCAGCAGTGAATCGGGACAGCGAAATTCACCCCTCCACTTT. It codes for CASSESGQRNSPLHF.

The V and J genes are TRBV4-3 and TRBJ2-4, with a possible D match to TRBD2 (6 bases). V lost 6 bases and J lost 8, with 17 bases in between. This CDR3 is 14 amino acids long. The germline V gene encodes CDR1 LGHNA and CDR2 YSLEER. The CDR3 region has the DNA TGCGCCAGCAGTACGAATGGGGGAGGAGACATTCAGTACTTC. Amino acids: CASSTNGGGDIQYF.

The rearrangement uses TRBV2 and TRBJ2-7; D might be TRBD2 (5 bases). CDR1 is SNHLY and CDR2 is FYNNEI in the germline V gene. This CDR3 comprises 15 residues. V lost 3 bases and J lost 3, with 15 bases in between. Here the CDR3 reads CASSEVYPGGYEQYF. CDR3 coding DNA: TGTGCCAGCAGTGAGGTCTACCCAGGAGGCTACGAGCAGTACTTC.

The V and J genes are TRBV4-1 and TRBJ2-7, with TRBD1 as a possible D gene (6 bases). Germline CDR1 MGHRA, CDR2 YSYEKL. Trimming took off 1 base at V and 0 bases at J, with 13 bases between the two ends. This CDR3 region has 16 residues. Here the CDR3 reads CASSQASGTHSYEQYF. CDR3 DNA sequence: TGCGCCAGCAGCCAAGCCTCCGGGACACACTCCTACGAGCAGTACTTC.

This chain links TRBV11-2 with TRBJ2-7; 12 positions agree with TRBD1. CDR3 size: 18 residues. Germline assignment: CDR1 SGHAT and CDR2 FQNNGV. V was pared by 5 bases and J by 0 bases, with 11 bases of the junction left unmatched. This CDR3 is CASSPINRDRGRSYEQYF. DNA of the CDR3: TGTGCCAGCAGCCCAATCAACCGGGACAGGGGGCGCTCCTACGAGCAGTACTTC.